This T cell receptor beta chain is drawn from a study of blood T cell repertoires in COVID-19. Study information: Samples taken during acute and convalescent COVID-19 were collected in the United States, Italy and Spain. PBMCs, B-cell-depleted T cells, or T cells provided the cDNA or gDNA that made up the material.

Original analysis: Amplified reference gene primers provided the basis for estimating nucleated cell counts. This table comes from immunoSEQ multiplex PCR, and its TCRdb copy is limited to in-frame clones, with some not included. V and J calls and clone size are as listed in that table; D and trimming were resolved from the DNA. The repertoire holds 150,000 to 200,000 clones, with 86% as singletons. Trimming cost V 0 bases and J 5 bases, with 14 bases left between them. Looked up from germline, CDR1 is PRHDT and CDR2 is FYEKMQ (reference sequence). The CDR3 length is 16 residues. The sequence derives from a man in his forties or fifties with active or convalescent COVID-19. The rearrangement joins TRBV13 to TRBJ2-1; TRBD2 is a possible D gene (7 bases). The sequenced material came from peripheral blood. The CDR3 nucleotides are TGTGCCAGCAGCTTAGGCGGACGCGGGGGCCACAATGAGCAGTTCTTC. Amino acids: CASSLGGRGGHNEQFF.